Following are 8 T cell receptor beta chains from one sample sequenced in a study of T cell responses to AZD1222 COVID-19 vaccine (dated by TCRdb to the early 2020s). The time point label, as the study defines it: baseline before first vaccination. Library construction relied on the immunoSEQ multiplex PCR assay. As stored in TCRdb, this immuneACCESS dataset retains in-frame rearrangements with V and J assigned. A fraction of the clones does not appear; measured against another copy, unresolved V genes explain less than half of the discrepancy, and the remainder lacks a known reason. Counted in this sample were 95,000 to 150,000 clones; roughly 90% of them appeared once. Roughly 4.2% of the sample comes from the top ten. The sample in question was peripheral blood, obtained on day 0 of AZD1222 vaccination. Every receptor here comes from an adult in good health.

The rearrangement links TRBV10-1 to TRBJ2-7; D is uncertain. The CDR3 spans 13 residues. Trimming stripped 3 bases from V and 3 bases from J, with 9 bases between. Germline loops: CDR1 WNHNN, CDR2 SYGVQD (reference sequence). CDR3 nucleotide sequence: TGCGCCAGCAGTGACCGATTCAGCTACGAGCAGTACTTC. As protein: CASSDRFSYEQYF.

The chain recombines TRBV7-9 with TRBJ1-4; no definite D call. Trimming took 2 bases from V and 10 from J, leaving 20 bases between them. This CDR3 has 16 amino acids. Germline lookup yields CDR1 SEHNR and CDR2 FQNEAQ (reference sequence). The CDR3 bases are TGTGCCAGCAGCTTAATTAGGAGGACTTCGGTCGGAAAACTGTTTTTT. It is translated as CASSLIRRTSVGKLFF.

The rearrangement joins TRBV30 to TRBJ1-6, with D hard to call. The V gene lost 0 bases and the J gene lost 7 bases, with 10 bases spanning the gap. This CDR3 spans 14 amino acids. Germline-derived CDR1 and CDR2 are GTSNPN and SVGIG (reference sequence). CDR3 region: CAWSVPGGNSPLHF. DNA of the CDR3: TGTGCCTGGAGTGTACCAGGTGGGAATTCACCCCTCCACTTT. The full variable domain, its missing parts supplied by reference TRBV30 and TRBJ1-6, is SQTIHQWPATLVQPVGSPLSLECTVEGTSNPNLYWYRQAAGRGLQLLFYSVGIGQISSEVPQNLSASRPQDRQFILSSKKLLLSDSGFYLCAWSVPGGNSPLHFGNGTRLTVT.

CDR3 in DNA: TGTGCCAGCAGTTTGGGGGAAGTGAACTATGGCTACACCTTC. It yields the protein CASSLGEVNYGYTF. V gene TRBV28 combines with J gene TRBJ1-2, with D perhaps TRBD1 (5 bases). This CDR3 contains 14 residues. The V gene lost 3 bases and the J gene lost 2 bases, with 10 bases spanning the gap. CDR1 is MDHEN and CDR2 is SYDVKM in the germline V gene.

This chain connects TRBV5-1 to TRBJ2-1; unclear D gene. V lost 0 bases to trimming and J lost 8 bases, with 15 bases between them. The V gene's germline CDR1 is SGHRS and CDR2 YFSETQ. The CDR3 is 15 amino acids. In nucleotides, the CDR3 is TGCGCCAGCAGCTTGGCCGGGTGGGCCGGTGATGAGCAGTTCTTC. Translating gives CASSLAGWAGDEQFF.

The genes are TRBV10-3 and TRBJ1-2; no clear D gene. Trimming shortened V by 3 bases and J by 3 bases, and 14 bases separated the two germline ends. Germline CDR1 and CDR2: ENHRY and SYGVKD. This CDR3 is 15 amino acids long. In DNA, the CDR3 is TGTGCCATCAGTGATAGGGCAGGACTAGACTATGGCTACACCTTC. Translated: CAISDRAGLDYGYTF.

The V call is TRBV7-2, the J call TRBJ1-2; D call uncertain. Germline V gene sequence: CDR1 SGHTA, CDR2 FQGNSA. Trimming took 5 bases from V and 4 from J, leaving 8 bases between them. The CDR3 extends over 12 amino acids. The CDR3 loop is CASSAGLYGYTF. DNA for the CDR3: TGTGCCAGCAGCGCCGGACTCTATGGCTACACCTTC.

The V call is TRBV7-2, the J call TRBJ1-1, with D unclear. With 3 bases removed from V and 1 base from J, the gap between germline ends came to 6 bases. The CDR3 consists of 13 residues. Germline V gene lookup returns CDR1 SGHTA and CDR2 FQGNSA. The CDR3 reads CASSFRRNTEAFF. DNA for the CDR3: TGTGCCAGCAGCTTCCGCCGGAACACTGAAGCTTTCTTT.